The 25 T cell receptor beta chains below come from one sample, sequenced in a study of T cell responses to AZD1222 COVID-19 vaccine. Sequencing was performed with immunoSEQ multiplex PCR; in TCRdb, only in-frame clones are kept and a portion is missing. The table shows 150,000 to 190,000 clones, with around 86% occurring only once. The sequences come from peripheral blood, collected 28 days after the second AZD1222 dose. These receptors originate from an adult who received the AZD1222 COVID-19 vaccine.

V usage is TRBV19 and J usage is TRBJ1-2; 8 nucleotides match TRBD1. Trimming cost V 4 bases and J 7 bases; bases outside gene matches: 5. This CDR3 region has 13 residues. The germline V gene has CDR1 LNHDA and CDR2 SQIVND (reference sequence). CDR3 in DNA: TGTGCCAGTAGTAACCGACAGGGGTTTGGCTACACCTTC. Protein sequence: CASSNRQGFGYTF.

This clone turned up a few times. The V and J genes are TRBV2 and TRBJ1-1; 7 bases are a match to TRBD1. The CDR3 has 13 amino acids. In germline, CDR1 is SNHLY, CDR2 FYNNEI. With 10 bases clipped from V and 5 bases from J, the junction kept 10 bases outside the gene matches. The CDR3 sequence is CATTTGAGTEAFF. DNA of the CDR3: TGTGCCACTACTACAGGGGCGGGGACTGAAGCTTTCTTT. The whole variable domain, filled in from reference TRBV2 and TRBJ1-1, reads EPEVTQTPSHQVTQMGQEVILRCVPISNHLYFYWYRQILGQKVEFLVSFYNNEISEKSEIFDDQFSVERPDGSNFTLKIRSTKLEDSAMYFCATTTGAGTEAFFGQGTRLTVV.

This chain links TRBV5-6 with TRBJ2-7; TRBD2 is a possible D gene (6 bases). V was cut by 0 bases and J by 6 bases, with 10 bases left in between. CDR3 length equals 13 residues. CDR1 and CDR2 (germline): SGHDT, YYEEEE. As DNA, the CDR3 is TGTGCCAGCAGCTTGGCCGGGGGAATCGAGCAGTACTTC. The encoded protein is CASSLAGGIEQYF.

There are a few counts of this clone. The rearrangement uses TRBV19 and TRBJ2-6; TRBD1 agrees at 8 bases. CDR1 is LNHDA and CDR2 is SQIVND in the germline V gene (reference sequence). This CDR3 contains 18 residues. Trimming took 7 bases from V and 0 from J; bases not matched to a gene: 11. DNA for the CDR3: TGTGCCAGTACCCCGGACAGGGAGTCCTTCTCTGGGGCCAACGTCCTGACTTTC. It codes for CASTPDRESFSGANVLTF.

V gene TRBV6-1 combines with J gene TRBJ2-6, with TRBD1 as a possible D gene (5 bases). From germline, CDR1 is MNHNS and CDR2 SASEGT. V lost 3 bases and J 1 base, leaving 10 bases between the germline ends. The CDR3 runs 16 residues. CDR3 residues: CASSEQGQSGANVLTF. For the CDR3, the DNA is TGTGCCAGCAGTGAGCAGGGTCAGTCTGGGGCCAACGTCCTGACTTTC.

V and J are TRBV6-5 and TRBJ2-3, with TRBD1 matching 9 bases. Germline CDR1 and CDR2: MNHEY and SVGAGI. Unmatched junction bases numbered 3, after V lost 2 bases and J lost 3 bases. This CDR3 has 15 amino acids. The CDR3 here is CASSYADRGTDTQYF. CDR3 DNA sequence: TGTGCCAGCAGTTACGCGGACAGGGGAACAGATACGCAGTATTTT.

The chain employs TRBV18 and TRBJ2-1, with D possibly being TRBD2 (6 bases). The V gene lost 3 bases and the J gene lost 5 bases, with 14 bases spanning the gap. The CDR3 length is 15 residues. From germline, CDR1 is KGHSH and CDR2 LQKENI. The CDR3 reads CASSPTGGGDNEQFF. CDR3 DNA sequence: TGTGCCAGCTCACCTACAGGCGGAGGGGACAATGAGCAGTTCTTC.

J is TRBJ1-1 and V is TRBV29-1; D might be TRBD1 (5 bases). CDR1 is SQVTM and CDR2 is ANQGSEA in the germline V gene. Between the trimmed V and J ends, which lost 5 bases and 1 base, there was a span of 8 bases. This CDR3 is built from 12 residues. The CDR3 loop reads CSVWRGNTEAFF. CDR3 nucleotides: TGCAGCGTTTGGAGGGGGAACACTGAAGCTTTCTTT.

This chain links TRBV3-1 (or the pseudogene TRBV3-2) with TRBJ2-1; TRBD2 aligns across 11 bases. CDR3 length: 15 amino acids. Germline lookup yields CDR1 LGHDT and CDR2 YNNKEL (reference sequence). V gave up 4 bases and J gave up 10 bases; unmatched junction bases: 9. CDR3 bases: TGTGCCAGCAGCCGAGAACTAGCGGGAGCTGCAGAGCAGTTCTTC. Protein product: CASSRELAGAAEQFF.

The V and J genes are TRBV3-1 (or the pseudogene TRBV3-2) and TRBJ1-2; no definite D call. CDR1 is LGHDT and CDR2 is YNNKEL in the germline V gene (reference sequence). V was shortened by 0 bases and J by 8 bases, with 10 bases between the two germline ends. The CDR3 totals 13 residues. CDR3 sequence: CASSQDPTGGYTF. In DNA form, the CDR3 reads TGTGCCAGCAGCCAAGATCCGACTGGCGGCTACACCTTC.

This chain connects TRBV28 to TRBJ1-1; no clear D. Germline V gene data show CDR1 as MDHEN and CDR2 as SYDVKM. The CDR3 has 13 residues. Trimming left V 6 bases short and J 11 bases short, with 19 bases between. The CDR3 region has the DNA TGTGCCAGCAGCGCCGGGTCTTTCAATGGGGCTTTCTTT. Its protein is CASSAGSFNGAFF.

The genes are TRBV6-5 and TRBJ2-7; TRBD2 agrees at 7 bases. CDR3 size: 13 residues. CDR1 MNHEY and CDR2 SVGAGI come from the germline V gene. V lost 4 bases and J lost 3; bases outside the gene matches: 3. Here the CDR3 reads CASSFPSGYEQYF. For the CDR3, the DNA is TGTGCCAGCAGTTTCCCTAGCGGCTACGAGCAGTACTTC.

This chain links TRBV7-9 with TRBJ2-5; D remains unclear. The germline CDR1 and CDR2 sequences are SEHNR and FQNEAQ (reference sequence). The CDR3 sequence is 13 residues long. Between the trimmed V and J ends, which lost 3 bases and 5 bases, there was a span of 10 bases. DNA for the CDR3: TGTGCCAGCAGCTTCACCCCTGGGGAGACCCAGTACTTC. Its translation is CASSFTPGETQYF. The whole variable domain, remainder taken from reference TRBV7-9 and TRBJ2-5, is DTGVSQNPRHKITKRGQNVTFRCDPISEHNRLYWYRQTLGQGPEFLTYFQNEAQLEKSRLLSDRFSAERPKGSFSTLEIQRTEQGDSAMYLCASSFTPGETQYFGPGTRLLVL.

The chain carries TRBV6-2 or TRBV6-3 and TRBJ1-1; D uncertain. The V end lost 4 bases, the J end lost 1 base, and 7 bases lay between the germline ends. This CDR3 is 13 amino acids long. CDR1 is MNHEY, CDR2 SVGEGT, per germline. Here the CDR3 DNA reads TGTGCCAGCAGTTCGCCGAAGAACACTGAAGCTTTCTTT. Encoded protein: CASSSPKNTEAFF.

The chain links TRBV9 to TRBJ2-7, with 10 bases matching TRBD2. J was trimmed by 1 base and V by 3 bases; bases with no gene match: 4. The V gene's germline CDR1 is SGDLS and CDR2 YYNGEE. This CDR3 region has 15 residues. The CDR3, as DNA: TGTGCCAGCAGCGGAGGACTAGCGGAGTCCTACGAGCAGTACTTC. Its translation: CASSGGLAESYEQYF.

V gene TRBV13 combines with J gene TRBJ2-7; D gene ambiguous. From germline, CDR1 is PRHDT and CDR2 FYEKMQ (reference sequence). V lost 4 bases and J 6 bases, leaving 13 bases between the germline ends. This CDR3 comprises 13 residues. CDR3 sequence: CASSSPPSVEQYF. CDR3 DNA sequence: TGTGCCAGCAGCTCCCCCCCGAGTGTCGAGCAGTACTTC. The full variable domain, its missing parts supplied by reference TRBV13 and TRBJ2-7, is AAGVIQSPRHLIKEKRETATLKCYPIPRHDTVYWYQQGPGQDPQFLISFYEKMQSDKGSIPDRFSAQQFSDYHSELNMSSLELGDSALYFCASSSPPSVEQYFGPGTRLTVT.

The chain combines TRBV5-6 with TRBJ2-5, with TRBD1 matching over 8 bases. Unmatched junction bases numbered 2, after V lost 3 bases and J lost 4 bases. Germline CDR1 reads SGHDT; CDR2 reads YYEEEE. This CDR3 has 13 amino acids. CDR3 in DNA: TGTGCCAGCAGCTGGACAGGGCCAGAGACCCAGTACTTC. Amino acids: CASSWTGPETQYF.

The chain couples TRBV4-3 to TRBJ2-7; the match to TRBD2 covers 12 bases. The germline gives CDR1 LGHNA, CDR2 YSLEER. Trimming at V came to 3 bases and at J to 4 bases, leaving 7 bases not matched to a gene. The CDR3 has 16 residues. For the CDR3, the DNA is TGCGCCAGCAGCCAGGACGGACTAGCGGGGAGATACGAGCAGTACTTC. Amino acid sequence: CASSQDGLAGRYEQYF.

The chain recombines TRBV19 with TRBJ2-7; 7 bases line up with TRBD1. The V segment lost 5 bases and the J segment 2 bases; nucleotides outside the gene matches: 9. Per the germline V gene, CDR1 is LNHDA and CDR2 is SQIVND (reference sequence). The CDR3 consists of 15 residues. CDR3 sequence reads: CASSARDSPTYEQYF. The CDR3 coding sequence is TGTGCCAGTAGTGCCCGGGACAGCCCGACCTACGAGCAGTACTTC.

V is TRBV6-2 or TRBV6-3 and J is TRBJ2-5; 10 bases map to TRBD2. V lost 2 bases, J lost 4 bases, and 4 bases stayed unmatched. Germline V gene sequence: CDR1 MNHEY, CDR2 SVGEGT. CDR3 length: 15 amino acids. CDR3 residues: CASSYGLAGVETQYF. As DNA, the CDR3 is TGTGCCAGCAGTTACGGCCTAGCGGGAGTAGAGACCCAGTACTTC.

The V call is TRBV5-4, the J call TRBJ2-7, with a tentative D call TRBD1 (5 bases). The germline CDR1 and CDR2 sequences are SGHNT and YYREEE (reference sequence). The CDR3 is 15 residues long. V was pared by 0 bases and J by 0 bases, with 10 bases between. The CDR3 DNA follows: TGTGCCAGCAGCTTGGTGGGGCCGAGCTCCTACGAGCAGTACTTC. Amino acids: CASSLVGPSSYEQYF.

V usage is TRBV28 and J usage is TRBJ1-5; D uncertain. The CDR3 runs 14 residues. From germline, CDR1 is MDHEN and CDR2 SYDVKM. V was shortened by 6 bases and J by 7 bases, with 16 bases between the two germline ends. The CDR3 DNA sequence: TGTGCCAGCAGATCTGGACTCCTTTGGCAGCCCCAGCATTTT. Its protein product is CASRSGLLWQPQHF.

V is TRBV15 and J is TRBJ2-1; 11 nucleotides align to TRBD2. Trimming at V came to 8 bases and at J to 4 bases, leaving 7 bases not matched to a gene. This CDR3 has 15 residues. CDR1 and CDR2 from the germline V gene are LNHNV and YYDKDF (reference sequence). CDR3 bases: TGTGCCACCGGTTCCGCTAGCGGGGGGTACAATGAGCAGTTCTTC. Its translation is CATGSASGGYNEQFF.

This clone was seen more than once but under ten times. The chain couples TRBV19 to TRBJ2-1, with D perhaps matching TRBD1 or TRBD2 (5 bases each). V was trimmed by 7 bases and J by 2 bases, leaving 12 bases between them. From germline, CDR1 is LNHDA and CDR2 SQIVND (reference sequence). The CDR3 runs 14 residues. The CDR3 nucleotides read TGTGCCAGTAAAACCGGGGACCCCTACAATGAGCAGTTCTTC. Its translation: CASKTGDPYNEQFF. Using reference TRBV19 and TRBJ2-1 for the parts outside the CDR3, the full variable domain is DGGITQSPKYLFRKEGQNVTLSCEQNLNHDAMYWYRQDPGQGLRLIYYSQIVNDFQKGDIAEGYSVSREKKESFPLTVTSAQKNPTAFYLCASKTGDPYNEQFFGPGTRLTVL.

J is TRBJ2-1 and V is TRBV13; no definite D call. The V gene's germline CDR1 is PRHDT and CDR2 FYEKMQ (reference sequence). Trimming stripped 1 base from V and 4 bases from J, with 14 bases between. There are 16 residues in the CDR3. The CDR3 region has the DNA TGTGCCAGCAGCTTAGTTGCGAAGAGAAAATACAATGAGCAGTTCTTC. The encoded protein is CASSLVAKRKYNEQFF.